Below, 24 T cell receptor beta chains from the same sample are listed, as sequenced in a study of T cell responses to AZD1222 COVID-19 vaccine (dated by TCRdb to the early 2020s). Library creation used the immunoSEQ multiplex PCR assay. This is the immuneACCESS table as TCRdb keeps it, with only in-frame sequences that have V and J called. A part of the clones is gone; compared with another copy, unresolved V genes explain less than half, and the rest is unexplained. The sample table lists tens of thousands of clones, 83% of them with a count of one. The ten largest make up 5.5% to 8% of the sample. What this sample's time point label stands for: about 28 days (+/-7) after the second vaccine dose. The source was peripheral blood, collected 28 days after the second AZD1222 dose. The receptors were gathered from an adult who received the AZD1222 COVID-19 vaccine.

The chain is built from TRBV15 and TRBJ2-5, with D unclear. This CDR3 has 15 residues. The germline CDR1 and CDR2 sequences are LNHNV and YYDKDF (reference sequence). Trimming stripped 1 base from V and 0 bases from J, with 9 bases between. CDR3 loop: CATSRVDGYQETQYF. The CDR3, as DNA: TGTGCCACCAGCAGAGTGGACGGCTACCAAGAGACCCAGTACTTC.

The chain joins TRBV25-1 to TRBJ1-1, with 8 bases matching TRBD1. V trimming: 3 bases; J trimming: 4 bases; junction bases outside the gene matches: 4. Per germline, CDR1 MGHDK and CDR2 SYGVNS. The CDR3 consists of 14 residues. In DNA, the CDR3 is TGTGCCAGCAGTGACTCAGACAGGGGCACTGAAGCTTTCTTT. This encodes CASSDSDRGTEAFF.

The CDR3 sequence: CASSAYTGVRSTEAFF. CDR3 sequence (DNA): TGTGCCAGCAGCGCCTATACAGGGGTGAGGAGCACTGAAGCTTTCTTT. The chain links TRBV9 to TRBJ1-1; 7 bases align to TRBD1. The CDR3 has 16 residues. The V and J ends lost 3 bases and 4 bases, in that order; junction bases with no gene match: 12. Germline CDR1 reads SGDLS; CDR2 reads YYNGEE.

The chain is built from TRBV24-1 and TRBJ2-5; no reliable D call. The germline V gene encodes CDR1 KGHDR and CDR2 SFDVKD. Trimming pared 0 bases from V and 1 base from J, leaving 5 bases between. This CDR3 is 14 amino acids long. The chain's CDR3 is CATSDLDAQETQYF. The CDR3 DNA is TGTGCCACCAGTGATTTGGACGCCCAAGAGACCCAGTACTTC.

This clone was recorded a few times. The chain links TRBV28 to TRBJ2-2; D is perhaps TRBD1 (7 bases). V shed 10 bases and J shed 2 bases, with 17 bases lying between them. Germline V gene data show CDR1 as MDHEN and CDR2 as SYDVKM. CDR3 size: 15 residues. DNA of the CDR3: TGTGCCACCCCCCGGGGGACAGAAAACACCGGGGAGCTGTTTTTT. As protein: CATPRGTENTGELFF.

The chain employs TRBV13 and TRBJ2-7; D unclear. The CDR3 runs 12 residues. V was shortened by 8 bases and J by 1 base, with 9 bases between the two germline ends. Germline V gene lookup returns CDR1 PRHDT and CDR2 FYEKMQ (reference sequence). The CDR3 is CASGVRSYEQYF. CDR3 DNA sequence: TGTGCCAGCGGGGTCAGATCCTACGAGCAGTACTTC.

This chain links TRBV15 with TRBJ2-6; the match to TRBD1 covers 7 bases. From germline, CDR1 is LNHNV and CDR2 YYDKDF (reference sequence). This CDR3 has 13 amino acids. Trimming at V came to 1 base and at J to 12 bases, leaving 3 bases not matched to a gene. As DNA, the CDR3 is TGTGCCACCAGCAGAGGACAGGGCCTCGTCCTGACTTTC. Translating it yields CATSRGQGLVLTF.

The chain recombines TRBV29-1 with TRBJ1-1; tentatively, D is TRBD1 (6 bases). CDR1 is SQVTM and CDR2 is ANQGSEA in the germline V gene. The CDR3 is 13 residues long. V was cut by 7 bases and J by 4 bases, with 16 bases left in between. The CDR3, as DNA: TGCAGCGGCCAACAGGGAGGGGGCACTGAAGCTTTCTTT. This codes for CSGQQGGGTEAFF. Full variable domain (remainder filled in from reference TRBV29-1 and TRBJ1-1): SAVISQKPSRDICQRGTSLTIQCQVDSQVTMMFWYRQQPGQSLTLIATANQGSEATYESGFVIDKFPISRPNLTFSTLTVSNMSPEDSSIYLCSGQQGGGTEAFFGQGTRLTVV.

The rearrangement joins TRBV5-8 to TRBJ2-1; 7 bases line up with TRBD2. J gave up 4 bases and V 2 bases, and 3 bases lay outside the gene matches. This CDR3 region has 14 residues. Germline CDR1 SGHTS, CDR2 YDEGEE. CDR3 sequence reads: CASSFREEYNEQFF. The CDR3, as DNA: TGTGCCAGCAGCTTTCGGGAGGAATACAATGAGCAGTTCTTC. Filled out from reference TRBV5-8 and TRBJ2-1, the complete variable domain reads EAGVTQSPTHLIKTRGQQATLRCSPISGHTSVYWYQQALGLGLQFLLWYDEGEERNRGNFPPRFSGRQFPNYSSELNVNALELEDSALYLCASSFREEYNEQFFGPGTRLTVL.

This rearrangement joins TRBV5-1 to TRBJ1-2, with D hard to call. Germline CDR1 and CDR2: SGHRS and YFSETQ. Trimming pared 0 bases from V and 5 bases from J, leaving 8 bases between. CDR3 length equals 13 residues. The CDR3 loop reads CASSLGSLYGYTF. CDR3 coding DNA: TGCGCCAGCAGCTTGGGCAGTTTATATGGCTACACCTTC.

This sequence joins TRBV2 and TRBJ2-7; D remains ambiguous. Trimming removed 6 bases from V and 0 bases from J, with 6 bases in between. Germline CDR1 reads SNHLY; CDR2 reads FYNNEI. The length of the CDR3 is 12 residues. This chain's CDR3 is CASSDGSYEQYF. The CDR3 region has the DNA TGTGCCAGCAGCGACGGCTCCTACGAGCAGTACTTC.

The chain joins TRBV5-1 to TRBJ1-2; TRBD1 agrees at 7 bases. The CDR3 is 14 residues long. V shed 3 bases, J shed 13 bases, and the junction held 15 bases outside the gene matches. Germline CDR1 and CDR2: SGHRS and YFSETQ. For the CDR3, the DNA is TGCGCCAGCAGCTCCAGCTCGGGACAGAAAAGTTCCACCTTC. Translation gives CASSSSSGQKSSTF. Full variable domain (remainder filled in from reference TRBV5-1 and TRBJ1-2): KAGVTQTPRYLIKTRGQQVTLSCSPISGHRSVSWYQQTPGQGLQFLFEYFSETQRNKGNFPGRFSGRQFSNSRSEMNVSTLELGDSALYLCASSSSSGQKSSTFGSGTRLTVV.

The chain couples TRBV19 to TRBJ1-5, with 8 bases matching TRBD1. J gave up 2 bases and V 3 bases, and 6 bases lay outside the gene matches. The CDR3 contains 16 residues. Germline assignment: CDR1 LNHDA and CDR2 SQIVND (reference sequence). The CDR3 reads CASSILPTGGNQPQHF. CDR3 nucleotide sequence: TGTGCCAGTAGTATTCTCCCGACAGGGGGCAATCAGCCCCAGCATTTT.

This chain joins TRBV19 and TRBJ1-2, with 8 positions matching TRBD1. The germline V gene has CDR1 LNHDA and CDR2 SQIVND (reference sequence). The CDR3 sequence is 12 residues long. V was clipped by 7 bases and J by 8 bases; unmatched bases: 6. CDR3 residues: CASTWTGNGYTF. DNA of the CDR3: TGTGCCAGTACCTGGACAGGGAACGGCTACACCTTC.

This sequence joins TRBV12-2 and TRBJ1-1; the tabulated D call, TRBD1, remains unverified against the DNA. TRBV12-2 is reported as a pseudogene. CDR3 length: 15 amino acids. The CDR3: CASRLAGPQNTEAFF. In DNA form, the CDR3 reads TGTGCAAGTCGCTTAGCGGGGCCACAGAACACTGAAGCTTTCTTT.

The genes are TRBV19 and TRBJ2-7, with D unresolved. The CDR3 is 13 residues long. Trimming took 4 bases from V and 0 from J, leaving 7 bases between them. Germline CDR1 reads LNHDA; CDR2 reads SQIVND (reference sequence). CDR3 nucleotide sequence: TGTGCCAGTAGTAGGACGTACTCCTACGAGCAGTACTTC. It codes for CASSRTYSYEQYF. The full variable domain, its missing parts supplied by reference TRBV19 and TRBJ2-7, is DGGITQSPKYLFRKEGQNVTLSCEQNLNHDAMYWYRQDPGQGLRLIYYSQIVNDFQKGDIAEGYSVSREKKESFPLTVTSAQKNPTAFYLCASSRTYSYEQYFGPGTRLTVT.

The J gene is TRBJ2-3, the V gene TRBV9; a weak D match, TRBD2 (6 bases). CDR1 and CDR2 (germline): SGDLS, YYNGEE. This CDR3 has 16 amino acids. Deletions cut 0 bases from V and 3 bases from J, with 14 bases between. The CDR3 bases are TGTGCCAGCAGCGTAGAGAGCGGGTATCGGACAGATACGCAGTATTTT. It codes for CASSVESGYRTDTQYF. Complete variable domain (other parts from reference TRBV9 and TRBJ2-3): DSGVTQTPKHLITATGQRVTLRCSPRSGDLSVYWYQQSLDQGLQFLIQYYNGEERAKGNILERFSAQQFPDLHSELNLSSLELGDSALYFCASSVESGYRTDTQYFGPGTRLTVL.

This chain joins TRBV5-1 and TRBJ1-4; no reliable D call. The CDR3 has 21 amino acids. V lost 2 bases, J lost 4 bases, and 30 bases lay in between. CDR1 and CDR2 from the germline V gene are SGHRS and YFSETQ. The CDR3 nucleotides read TGCGCCAGCAGCTTACCATCCCCGCGCTCTGTGGACGGAGGGATTAATGAAAAACTGTTTTTT. Residues: CASSLPSPRSVDGGINEKLFF.

The chain uses TRBV10-3 and TRBJ1-3, with TRBD1 matching over 9 bases. The CDR3 consists of 17 residues. Germline CDR1 ENHRY, CDR2 SYGVKD. V lost 3 bases and J lost 3; bases outside the gene matches: 9. CDR3 sequence reads: CAISDPGQGAFGNTIYF. As DNA, the CDR3 is TGTGCCATCAGTGACCCGGGACAGGGAGCTTTTGGAAACACCATATATTTT.

The rearrangement links TRBV7-2 to TRBJ1-4; 7 bases align to TRBD1. CDR1 and CDR2 (germline): SGHTA, FQGNSA. The J segment lost 8 bases and the V segment lost 1 base, leaving 7 bases of the junction unmatched. CDR3 length: 15 amino acids. The CDR3 loop is CASSLEPGQVEKLFF. CDR3 DNA: TGTGCCAGCAGCTTAGAACCTGGACAGGTCGAAAAACTGTTTTTT.

The chain couples TRBV11-2 to TRBJ2-5; TRBD2 agrees at 8 bases. Germline V gene sequence: CDR1 SGHAT, CDR2 FQNNGV. The CDR3 is 16 residues long. With 1 base clipped from V and 5 bases from J, the junction kept 9 bases outside the gene matches. CDR3 sequence: CASSLAGGPMWETQYF. The CDR3 coding sequence is TGTGCCAGCAGCTTAGCGGGGGGGCCGATGTGGGAGACCCAGTACTTC.

This chain uses TRBV4-1 with TRBJ1-1; D is undetermined. From germline, CDR1 is MGHRA and CDR2 YSYEKL. The CDR3 sequence is 15 residues long. The V end lost 3 bases, the J end lost 1 base, and 12 bases lay between the germline ends. The CDR3 reads CASSHGPGGNTEAFF. DNA for the CDR3: TGCGCCAGCAGCCACGGTCCGGGAGGGAACACTGAAGCTTTCTTT.

Only a few counts were recorded for this clone. The V call is TRBV15, the J call TRBJ1-2; D perhaps matches TRBD1 (6 bases). Trimming took off 8 bases at V and 4 bases at J, with 17 bases between the two ends. The CDR3 sequence is 14 residues long. CDR1 is LNHNV, CDR2 YYDKDF, per germline (reference sequence). The CDR3 loop is CATRLRGAGYGYTF. The CDR3 DNA reads TGTGCCACCCGTTTAAGGGGGGCGGGCTATGGCTACACCTTC.

This chain uses TRBV7-2 with TRBJ2-5; 8 positions agree with TRBD2. Trimming removed 5 bases from V and 5 bases from J; junction bases left unmatched: 10. Germline values: CDR1 SGHTA, CDR2 FQGNSA. CDR3 length equals 15 residues. CDR3 loop: CASSPRGSGVETQYF. Here the CDR3 DNA reads TGTGCCAGCAGCCCCCGGGGTAGCGGGGTTGAGACCCAGTACTTC.